The T cell receptor (beta chain) described here comes from a study of blood T cells in healthy people across ages. The second PCR ran roughly 7 to 11 cycles with a sample-barcoded 5' primer and J-beta primers. Each cDNA molecule carried a tag from a template-switch adaptor that contained 12 random nucleotides. TCRdb processed the 5' RACE reads anew with MiXCR; each CDR3 protein has one entry. Counted here are about 840,000 distinct CDR3 sequences, almost 30% occurring once; the ten biggest clones make up 10%. The CDR3 is made up of 13 amino acids. Germline CDR1 MDHEN, CDR2 SYDVKM. Trimming shortened V by 7 bases and J by 5 bases, and 15 bases separated the two germline ends. Points on this clonotype: This could be a read error, since a much larger clone is one nucleotide away.

Healthy Russian Caucasian donors spanned ages about 6 to 100 years. These records were also assigned to another study, of T cells of mothers and their children. From that second work: A few healthy Caucasian mothers served as donors, and their six children did as well. Thymic selection molds TCR recombination output in a comparable way in related and unrelated pairs.

Sequences were obtained from blood. The V gene is TRBV28, the J gene TRBJ2-7; D might be TRBD2 (5 bases). This receptor was identified in a middle-aged woman in good health. The CDR3 spells CASNEGRTHEQYF. As DNA, the CDR3 is TGTGCCAGCAACGAGGGCCGAACCCACGAGCAGTACTTC. Full variable domain (outside the CDR3, taken from reference TRBV28 and TRBJ2-7): DVKVTQSSRYLVKRTGEKVFLECVQDMDHENMFWYRQDPGLGLRLIYFSYDVKMKEKGDIPEGYSVSREKKERFSLILESASTNQTSMYLCASNEGRTHEQYFGPGTRLTVT.